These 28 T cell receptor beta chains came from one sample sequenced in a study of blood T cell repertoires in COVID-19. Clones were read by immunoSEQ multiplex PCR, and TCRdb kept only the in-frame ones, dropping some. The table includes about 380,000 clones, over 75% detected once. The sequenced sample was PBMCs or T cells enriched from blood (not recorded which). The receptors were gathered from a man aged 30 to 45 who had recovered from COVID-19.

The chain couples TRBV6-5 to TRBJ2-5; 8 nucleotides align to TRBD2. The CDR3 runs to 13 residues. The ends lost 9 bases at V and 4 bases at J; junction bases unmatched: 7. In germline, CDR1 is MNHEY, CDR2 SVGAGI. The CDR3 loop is CASGRGGLETQYF. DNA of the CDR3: TGTGCCAGTGGTCGGGGGGGCCTAGAGACCCAGTACTTC.

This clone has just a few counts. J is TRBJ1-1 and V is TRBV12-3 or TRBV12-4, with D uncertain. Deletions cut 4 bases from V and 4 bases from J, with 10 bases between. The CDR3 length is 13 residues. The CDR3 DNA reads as TGTGCCAGCAGTTACCAGCGGGGCACTGAAGCTTTCTTT. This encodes CASSYQRGTEAFF.

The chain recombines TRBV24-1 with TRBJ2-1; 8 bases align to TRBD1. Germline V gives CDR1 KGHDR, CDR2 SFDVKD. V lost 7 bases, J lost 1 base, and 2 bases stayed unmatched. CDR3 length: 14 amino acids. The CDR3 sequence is CATSDRGSYNEQFF. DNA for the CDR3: TGTGCCACCAGCGACAGGGGATCCTACAATGAGCAGTTCTTC.

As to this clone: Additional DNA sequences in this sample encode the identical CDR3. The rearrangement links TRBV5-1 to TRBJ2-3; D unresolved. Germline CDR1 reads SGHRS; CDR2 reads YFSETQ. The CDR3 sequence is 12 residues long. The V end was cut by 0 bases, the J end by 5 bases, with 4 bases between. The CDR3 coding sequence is TGCGCCAGCAGCTTGGGGCAAGATACGCAGTATTTT. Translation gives CASSLGQDTQYF.

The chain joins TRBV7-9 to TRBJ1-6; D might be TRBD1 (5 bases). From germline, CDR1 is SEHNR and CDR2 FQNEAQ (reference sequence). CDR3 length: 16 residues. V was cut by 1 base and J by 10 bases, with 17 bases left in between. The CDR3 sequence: CASSLGGGSGGSPLHF. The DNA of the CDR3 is TGTGCCAGCAGCTTAGGGGGGGGATCCGGAGGATCACCCCTCCACTTT.

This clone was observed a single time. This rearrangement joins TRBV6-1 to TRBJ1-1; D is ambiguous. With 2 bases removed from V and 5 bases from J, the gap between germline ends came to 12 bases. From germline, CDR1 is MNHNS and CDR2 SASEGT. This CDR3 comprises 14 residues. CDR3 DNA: TGTGCCAGCAGTGAATGGCAGGCATGGACTGAAGCTTTCTTT. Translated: CASSEWQAWTEAFF.

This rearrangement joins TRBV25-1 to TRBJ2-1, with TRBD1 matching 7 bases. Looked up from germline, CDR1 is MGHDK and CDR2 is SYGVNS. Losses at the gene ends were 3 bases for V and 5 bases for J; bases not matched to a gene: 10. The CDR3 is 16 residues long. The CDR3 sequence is CASSDPEEGAHNEQFF. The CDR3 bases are TGTGCCAGCAGTGATCCTGAAGAGGGGGCTCACAATGAGCAGTTCTTC.

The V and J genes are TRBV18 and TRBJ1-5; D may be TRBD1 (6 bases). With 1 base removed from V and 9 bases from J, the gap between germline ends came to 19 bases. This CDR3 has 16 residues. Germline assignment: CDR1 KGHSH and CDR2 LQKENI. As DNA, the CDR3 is TGTGCCAGCTCACCACGGGTAACAGGGACCCTTCGGCCCCAGCATTTT. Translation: CASSPRVTGTLRPQHF.

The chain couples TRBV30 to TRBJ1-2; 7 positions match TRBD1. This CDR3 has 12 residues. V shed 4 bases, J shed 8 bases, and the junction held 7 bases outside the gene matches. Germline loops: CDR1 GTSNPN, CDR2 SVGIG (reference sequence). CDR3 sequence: CAWTGQAEGYTF. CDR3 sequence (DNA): TGTGCCTGGACCGGACAGGCCGAAGGCTACACCTTC.

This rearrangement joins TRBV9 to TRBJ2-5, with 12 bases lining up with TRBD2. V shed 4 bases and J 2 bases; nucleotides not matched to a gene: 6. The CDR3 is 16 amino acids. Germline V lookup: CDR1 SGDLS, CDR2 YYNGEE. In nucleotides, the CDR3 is TGTGCCAGCAGCCCCTGGACTAGCGGGGTACAAGAGACCCAGTACTTC. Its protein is CASSPWTSGVQETQYF.

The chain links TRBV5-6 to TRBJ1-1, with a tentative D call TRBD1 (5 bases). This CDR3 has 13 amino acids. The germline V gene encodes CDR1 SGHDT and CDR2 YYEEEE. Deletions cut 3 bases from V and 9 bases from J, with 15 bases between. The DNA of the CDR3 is TGTGCCAGCAGCTCGGGCGCGGAGGGGAAAGCTTTCTTT. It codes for CASSSGAEGKAFF.

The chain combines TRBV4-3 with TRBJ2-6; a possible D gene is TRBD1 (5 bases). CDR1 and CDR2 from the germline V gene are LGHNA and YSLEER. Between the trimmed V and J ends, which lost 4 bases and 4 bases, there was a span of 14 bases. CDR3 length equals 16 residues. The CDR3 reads CASSPQRGRGANVLTF. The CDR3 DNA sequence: TGCGCCAGCAGCCCGCAAAGGGGAAGGGGGGCCAACGTCCTGACTTTC.

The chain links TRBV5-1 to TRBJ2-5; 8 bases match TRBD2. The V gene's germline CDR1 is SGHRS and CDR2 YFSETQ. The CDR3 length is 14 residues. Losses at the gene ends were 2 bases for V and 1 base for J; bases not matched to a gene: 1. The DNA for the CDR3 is TGCGCCAGCAGCTTTGGGACTAGCCAAGAGACCCAGTACTTC. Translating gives CASSFGTSQETQYF.

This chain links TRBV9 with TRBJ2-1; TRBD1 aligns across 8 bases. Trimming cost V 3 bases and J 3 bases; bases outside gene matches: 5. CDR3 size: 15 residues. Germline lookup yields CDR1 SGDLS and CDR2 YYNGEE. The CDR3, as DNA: TGTGCCAGCAGCGGGTTACAGGGGGGCTACAATGAGCAGTTCTTC. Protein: CASSGLQGGYNEQFF.

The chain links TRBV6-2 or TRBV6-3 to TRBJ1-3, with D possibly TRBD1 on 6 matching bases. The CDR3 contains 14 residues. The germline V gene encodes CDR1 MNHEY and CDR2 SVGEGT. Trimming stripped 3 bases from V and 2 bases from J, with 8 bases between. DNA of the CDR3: TGTGCCAGCAGTTATACAGGGACTGGAAACACCATATATTTT. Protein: CASSYTGTGNTIYF.

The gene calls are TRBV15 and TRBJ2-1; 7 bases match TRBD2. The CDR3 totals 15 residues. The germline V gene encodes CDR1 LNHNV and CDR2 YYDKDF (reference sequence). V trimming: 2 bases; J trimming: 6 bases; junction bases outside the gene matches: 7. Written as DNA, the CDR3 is TGTGCCACCAGCAGATTCGCCGGGACTATCAATGAGCAGTTCTTC. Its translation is CATSRFAGTINEQFF.

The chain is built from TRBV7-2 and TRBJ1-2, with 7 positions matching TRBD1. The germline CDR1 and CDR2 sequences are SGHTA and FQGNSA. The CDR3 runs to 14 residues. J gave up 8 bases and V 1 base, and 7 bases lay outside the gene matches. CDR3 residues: CASSLGQGLRGYTF. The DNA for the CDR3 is TGTGCCAGCAGCTTAGGACAGGGTCTCCGCGGCTACACCTTC.

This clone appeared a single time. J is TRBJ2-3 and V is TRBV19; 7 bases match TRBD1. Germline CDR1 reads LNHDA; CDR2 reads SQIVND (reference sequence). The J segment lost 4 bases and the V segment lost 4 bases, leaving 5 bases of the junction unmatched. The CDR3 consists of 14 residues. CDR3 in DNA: TGTGCCAGTAGTAGGGACAGTTCCCCAGATACGCAGTATTTT. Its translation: CASSRDSSPDTQYF.

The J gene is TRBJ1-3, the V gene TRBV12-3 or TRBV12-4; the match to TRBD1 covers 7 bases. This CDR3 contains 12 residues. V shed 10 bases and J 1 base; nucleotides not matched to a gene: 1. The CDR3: CATTGSGNTIYF. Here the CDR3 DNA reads TGTGCCACGACAGGGTCTGGAAACACCATATATTTT.

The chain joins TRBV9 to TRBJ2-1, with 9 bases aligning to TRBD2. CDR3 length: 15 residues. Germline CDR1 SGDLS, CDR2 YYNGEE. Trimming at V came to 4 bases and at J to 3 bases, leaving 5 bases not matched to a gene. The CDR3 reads CASSPAGGRYNEQFF. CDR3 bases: TGTGCCAGCAGCCCAGCGGGGGGCCGCTACAATGAGCAGTTCTTC.

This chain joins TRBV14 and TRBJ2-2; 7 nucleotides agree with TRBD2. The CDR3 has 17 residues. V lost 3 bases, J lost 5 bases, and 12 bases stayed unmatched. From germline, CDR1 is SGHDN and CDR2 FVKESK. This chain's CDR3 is CASSQSLAGVGTGELFF. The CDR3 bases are TGTGCCAGCAGCCAGTCACTGGCGGGGGTCGGGACCGGGGAGCTGTTTTTT.

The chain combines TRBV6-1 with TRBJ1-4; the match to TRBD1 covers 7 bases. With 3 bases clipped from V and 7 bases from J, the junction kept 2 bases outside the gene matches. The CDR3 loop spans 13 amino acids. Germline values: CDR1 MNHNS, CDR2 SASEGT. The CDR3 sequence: CASSDRGSEKLFF. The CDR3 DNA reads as TGTGCCAGCAGTGACAGGGGGAGTGAAAAACTGTTTTTT.

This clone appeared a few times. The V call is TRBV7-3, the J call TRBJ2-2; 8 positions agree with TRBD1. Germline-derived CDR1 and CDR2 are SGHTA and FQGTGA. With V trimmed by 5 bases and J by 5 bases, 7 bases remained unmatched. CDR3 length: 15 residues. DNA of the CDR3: TGTGCCAGCAGCCCGACCGGGACAGGTACCGGGGAGCTGTTTTTT. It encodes CASSPTGTGTGELFF. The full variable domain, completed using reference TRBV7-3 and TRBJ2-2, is GAGVSQTPSNKVTEKGKYVELRCDPISGHTALYWYRQSLGQGPEFLIYFQGTGAADDSGLPNDRFFAVRPEGSVSTLKIQRTERGDSAVYLCASSPTGTGTGELFFGEGSRLTVL.

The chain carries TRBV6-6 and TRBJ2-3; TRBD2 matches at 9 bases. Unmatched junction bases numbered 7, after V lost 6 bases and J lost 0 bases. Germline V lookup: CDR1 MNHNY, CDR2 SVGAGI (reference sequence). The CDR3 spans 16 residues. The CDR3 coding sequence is TGTGCCAGCAGCTTAGGGGGACTAGCTAGCACAGATACGCAGTATTTT. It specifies CASSLGGLASTDTQYF.

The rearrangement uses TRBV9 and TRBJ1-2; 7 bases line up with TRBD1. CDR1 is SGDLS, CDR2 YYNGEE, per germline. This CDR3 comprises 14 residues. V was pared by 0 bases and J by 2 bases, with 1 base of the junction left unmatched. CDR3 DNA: TGTGCCAGCAGCGTAGGGGACAGCAACTATGGCTACACCTTC. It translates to CASSVGDSNYGYTF.

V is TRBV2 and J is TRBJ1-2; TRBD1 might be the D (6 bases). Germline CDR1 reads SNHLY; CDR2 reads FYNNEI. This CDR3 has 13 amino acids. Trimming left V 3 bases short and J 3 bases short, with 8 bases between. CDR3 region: CASSDRTDYGYTF. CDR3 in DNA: TGTGCCAGCAGTGATAGGACAGACTATGGCTACACCTTC.

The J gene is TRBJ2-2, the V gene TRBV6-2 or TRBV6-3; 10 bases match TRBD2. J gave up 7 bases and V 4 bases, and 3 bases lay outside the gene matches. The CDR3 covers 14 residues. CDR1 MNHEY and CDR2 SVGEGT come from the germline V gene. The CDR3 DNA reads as TGTGCCAGCAGTTTACTAGCGGGGATCGGGGAGCTGTTTTTT. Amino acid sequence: CASSLLAGIGELFF.

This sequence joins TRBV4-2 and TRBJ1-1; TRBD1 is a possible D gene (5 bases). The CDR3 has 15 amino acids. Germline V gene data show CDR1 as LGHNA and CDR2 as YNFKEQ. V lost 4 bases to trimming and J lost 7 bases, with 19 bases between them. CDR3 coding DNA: TGTGCCAGCAGCCCAAACCCGGGGACTGACTATGAAGCTTTCTTT. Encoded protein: CASSPNPGTDYEAFF.